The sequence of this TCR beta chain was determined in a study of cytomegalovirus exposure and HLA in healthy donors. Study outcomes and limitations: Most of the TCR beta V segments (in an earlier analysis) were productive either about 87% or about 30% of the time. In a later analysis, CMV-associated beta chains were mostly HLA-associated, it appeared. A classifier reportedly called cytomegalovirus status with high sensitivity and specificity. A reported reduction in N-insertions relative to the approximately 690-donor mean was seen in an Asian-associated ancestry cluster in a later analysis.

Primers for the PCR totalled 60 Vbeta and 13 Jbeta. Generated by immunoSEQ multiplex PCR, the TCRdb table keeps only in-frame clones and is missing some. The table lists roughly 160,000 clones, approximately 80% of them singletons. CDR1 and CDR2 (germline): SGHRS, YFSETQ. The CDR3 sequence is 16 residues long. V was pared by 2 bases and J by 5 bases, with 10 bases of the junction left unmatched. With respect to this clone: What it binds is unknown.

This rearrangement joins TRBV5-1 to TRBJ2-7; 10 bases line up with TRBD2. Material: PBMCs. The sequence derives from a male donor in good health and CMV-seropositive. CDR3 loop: CASSLPGTSEIDEQYF. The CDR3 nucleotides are TGCGCCAGCAGCTTACCCGGGACTAGCGAAATCGACGAGCAGTACTTC.